These 4 T cell receptor beta chains were sequenced from one sample in a study of response to subunit inactivated influenza vaccine. Via MiXCR, TCRdb re-called the RT-PCR reads, giving one row per CDR3 protein. Of some 570,000 distinct CDR3 sequences listed, about 11% are singletons. A further study also used this sample, focusing on T cells expressing NK-cell markers. This second report adds: 5'RACE template switching with UMIs produced the TCR beta cDNA.

The source material was PBMCs from blood, sampled on the day of vaccination. The receptors shown here come from a man aged 50 to 60 who received an inactivated influenza vaccine.

This clonotype occurred many times. The chain is built from TRBV7-2 and TRBJ2-1; weak D call: TRBD1 (6 bases). CDR1 and CDR2 from the germline V gene are SGHTA and FQGNSA. V dropped 5 bases and J dropped 0 bases, with 11 bases sitting between them. The CDR3 runs 15 residues. This chain's CDR3 is CASSKGQSSYNEQFF. The CDR3 coding sequence is TGTGCCAGCAGCAAAGGACAGAGCTCCTACAATGAGCAGTTCTTC.

This clonotype was seen a few times. This chain links TRBV5-1 with TRBJ2-7; D may match TRBD1 or TRBD2 (5 bases each). Trimming cost V 3 bases and J 5 bases, with 12 bases left between them. Germline V gene lookup returns CDR1 SGHRS and CDR2 YFSETQ. The CDR3 loop spans 13 amino acids. The DNA for the CDR3 is TGCGCCAGCAGCTCGGGACCTTCTGACGAGCAGTACTTC. Protein sequence: CASSSGPSDEQYF.

The chain has TRBV28 and TRBJ1-5; D unclear. Per germline, CDR1 MDHEN and CDR2 SYDVKM. The V and J ends lost 1 base and 7 bases respectively, with 11 bases between them. This CDR3 is 14 amino acids long. The CDR3 DNA follows: TGTGCCAGCAGTTTATACGCCTCCCAACAGCCCCAGCATTTT. Amino acids: CASSLYASQQPQHF.

The chain couples TRBV4-1 to TRBJ2-1; 8 bases fit TRBD1. Germline V CDR1 and CDR2: MGHRA, YSYEKL. This CDR3 has 16 residues. V lost 4 bases and J lost 0; bases outside the gene matches: 5. The CDR3 nucleotides are TGCGCCAGCAGCCGACGACAGGGGAGCTCCTACAATGAGCAGTTCTTC. Translation gives CASSRRQGSSYNEQFF.